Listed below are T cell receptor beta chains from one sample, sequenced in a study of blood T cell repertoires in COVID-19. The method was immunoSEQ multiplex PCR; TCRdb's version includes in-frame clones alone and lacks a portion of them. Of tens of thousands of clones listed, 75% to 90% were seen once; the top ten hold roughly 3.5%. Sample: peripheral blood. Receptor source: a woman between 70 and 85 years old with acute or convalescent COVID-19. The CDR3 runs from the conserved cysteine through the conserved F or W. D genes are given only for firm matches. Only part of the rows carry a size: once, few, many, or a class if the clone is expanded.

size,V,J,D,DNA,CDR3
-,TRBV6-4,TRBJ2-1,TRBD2,TGTGCCAGCGCACGGGAGGGAAAGGGTGAGCAGTTCTTC,CASAREGKGEQFF
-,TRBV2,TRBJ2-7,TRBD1,TGTGCCACCTCCGGGACAGGGAGGCCAGAGCAGTACTTC,CATSGTGRPEQYF
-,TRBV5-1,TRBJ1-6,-,TGCGCCAGCAGCCCCAGGGTCTCCGGAGAGTCACCCCTCCACTTT,CASSPRVSGESPLHF
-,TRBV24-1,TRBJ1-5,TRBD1,TGTGCCACCAGTGATTCCTCCAGGGGGACGGGCTCACAGCCCCAGCATTTT,CATSDSSRGTGSQPQHF
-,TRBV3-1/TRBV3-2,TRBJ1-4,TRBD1,TGTGCCAGCAGCCAAGGACAGGGGGTGTTTTTT,CASSQGQGVFF
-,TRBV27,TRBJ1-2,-,TGTGCCAGCAGTGGACAGACTAAATTCTATGGCTACACCTTC,CASSGQTKFYGYTF
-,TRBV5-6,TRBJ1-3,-,TGTGCCAGCAGCTTGGTGGGCAGACTAAACTCTGGAAACACCATATATTTT,CASSLVGRLNSGNTIYF
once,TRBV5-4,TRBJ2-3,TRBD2,TGTGCCAGCAGCGGGATTCTAGCGGGAGGGCCGGACACGCAGTATTTT,CASSGILAGGPDTQYF
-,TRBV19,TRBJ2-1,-,TGTGCCAGTAGTATAAGTTCCCGGCAGGGGCCCTACAATGAGCAGTTCTTC,CASSISSRQGPYNEQFF
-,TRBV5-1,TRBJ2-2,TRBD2,TGCGCCAGCAGCTTAGGACCGGGGGGGTTCTCCGGGGAGCTGTTTTTT,CASSLGPGGFSGELFF